This is a list of T cell receptor beta chains from one sample in a study of cytomegalovirus exposure and HLA in healthy donors. Sequenced by immunoSEQ multiplex PCR; TCRdb stores in-frame clones only, minus some. There are about 300,000 clones in the sample; about nine tenths occur only once, and approximately 4.3% lies in the top ten. The specimen sequenced was PBMCs. Source of these receptors: a man between 35 and 55 years old in good health and CMV-seropositive. Both conserved end residues are part of each CDR3. A D gene is named only where the DNA matches it firmly. Part of the rows lack a size; the others show once, few, many or a class for expanded clones.

d_gene	abundance	v_gene	j_gene	CDR3aa	CDR3nt
-	-	TRBV7-9	TRBJ2-5	CSSSLAGFSETQYF	TGTTCCAGCAGCTTAGCCGGGTTTAGCGAGACCCAGTACTTC
TRBD2	once	TRBV5-5	TRBJ2-1	CASSSRTTSGSSYNEQFF	TGTGCCAGCAGCTCTCGGACGACTAGCGGGAGTTCCTACAATGAGCAGTTCTTC
-	once	TRBV9	TRBJ2-7	CASSVGMRSDYEQYF	TGTGCCAGCAGCGTAGGAATGCGGTCAGACTACGAGCAGTACTTC
TRBD1	-	TRBV27	TRBJ2-7	CASSSGTVYEQYF	TGTGCCAGCAGTTCCGGGACAGTCTACGAGCAGTACTTC
-	-	TRBV7-2	TRBJ2-7	CASSLVGSSYEQYF	TGTGCCAGCAGCTTAGTAGGGAGCTCCTACGAGCAGTACTTC
TRBD1	-	TRBV19	TRBJ1-1	CASSSGGERNTEAFF	TGTGCCAGTAGTTCAGGGGGCGAAAGAAACACTGAAGCTTTCTTT
-	-	TRBV7-2	TRBJ1-1	CASSRQDTEAFF	TGTGCCAGCAGCCGACAGGACACTGAAGCTTTCTTT
TRBD1	-	TRBV19	TRBJ2-7	CASSIVTPGTGSYEQYF	TGTGCCAGTAGTATAGTCACCCCCGGGACAGGGTCCTACGAGCAGTACTTC
TRBD2	few	TRBV5-1	TRBJ2-3	CASSSGTSGWVDTQYF	TGTGCCAGCAGCTCCGGGACTAGCGGGTGGGTGGATACGCAGTATTTT
-	few	TRBV6-1	TRBJ1-2	CASSTGSDYGYTF	TGTGCCAGCAGTACAGGGTCTGACTATGGCTACACCTTC
-	-	TRBV19	TRBJ2-2	CASSTRRFGELFF	TGTGCCAGTAGTACCCGCCGGTTCGGGGAGCTGTTTTTT
TRBD2	-	TRBV9	TRBJ2-1	CASSAGTSGYNEQFF	TGTGCCAGCAGCGCCGGGACTAGCGGATACAATGAGCAGTTCTTC